This T cell receptor beta chain was sequenced in a study of graft-versus-host responses after intestinal transplantation. Overall study findings and caveats: Allografts carried high graft-versus-host to host-versus-graft clonal ratios in patients having graft-donor T cell macrochimerism. Maximum circulating GvH clone levels tracked with early post-transplant HvG decreases. The recipient marrow held GvH clones, and some of them showed up first in ileum or blood.

From the graft tissue, intraepithelial and lamina propria lymphocytes were released through processing. Generated by immunoSEQ multiplex PCR, the TCRdb table keeps only in-frame clones and is missing some. The sample holds about 63,000 clones, roughly nine tenths seen once. This CDR3 is 16 amino acids long. Germline assignment: CDR1 SNHLY and CDR2 FYNNEI. V dropped 6 bases and J dropped 2 bases, with 18 bases sitting between them. In its sample, this clone was seen once. Its matching antigen is unknown. This sequence originates from a human patient who received an intestinal transplant, so some T cells may come from the graft donor. The rearrangement joins TRBV2 to TRBJ2-3; no clear D. The sequenced sample was ileum tissue, obtained roughly 54 weeks after transplant. Here the CDR3 DNA reads TGTGCCAGCAGACTACGACTCCTAACAACCACAGATACGCAGTATTTT. Residues: CASRLRLLTTTDTQYF.